This TCR beta chain was profiled in a study of response to subunit inactivated influenza vaccine. This clonotype was observed a few times. Its specificity is not known. A single record per CDR3 protein comes from TCRdb applying MiXCR to the RT-PCR reads. Of roughly 780,000 distinct CDR3 sequences in the sample, less than 20% were seen once. The V gene lost 3 bases and the J gene lost 8 bases, with 11 bases spanning the gap. Germline CDR1 SQVTM, CDR2 ANQGSEA. The length of the CDR3 is 11 residues. Overall study results and limits: Only a handful of new T cells, the authors suggested, are recruited with each seasonal influenza vaccination.

The chain couples TRBV29-1 to TRBJ2-7, with D tentatively TRBD2 (6 bases). This sequence originates from a man aged 45-60 years who received an inactivated influenza vaccine. Sample: PBMCs from blood, taken roughly 5 days after vaccination. The CDR3 sequence: CSVDLLAKQYF. The CDR3 DNA reads as TGCAGCGTTGACCTTCTAGCGAAGCAGTACTTC.